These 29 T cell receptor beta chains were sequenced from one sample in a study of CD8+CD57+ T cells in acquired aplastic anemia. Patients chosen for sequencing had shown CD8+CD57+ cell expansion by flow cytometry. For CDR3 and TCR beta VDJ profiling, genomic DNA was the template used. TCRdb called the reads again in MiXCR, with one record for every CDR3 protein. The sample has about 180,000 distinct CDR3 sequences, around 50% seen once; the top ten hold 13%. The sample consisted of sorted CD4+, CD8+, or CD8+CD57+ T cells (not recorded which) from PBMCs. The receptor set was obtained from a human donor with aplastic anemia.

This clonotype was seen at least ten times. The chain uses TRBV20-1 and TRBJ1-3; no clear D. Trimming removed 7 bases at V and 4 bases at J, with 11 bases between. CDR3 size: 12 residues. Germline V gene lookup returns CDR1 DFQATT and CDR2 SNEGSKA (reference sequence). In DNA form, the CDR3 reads TGCAGTGTCTCTTTCCCGGGAAACACCATATATTTT. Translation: CSVSFPGNTIYF.

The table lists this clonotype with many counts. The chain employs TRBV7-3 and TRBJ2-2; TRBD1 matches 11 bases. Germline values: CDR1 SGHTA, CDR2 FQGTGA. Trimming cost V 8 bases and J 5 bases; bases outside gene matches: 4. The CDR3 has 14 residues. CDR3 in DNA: TGTGCCAGCGGACAGGGGGCAAGGACCGGGGAGCTGTTTTTT. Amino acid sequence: CASGQGARTGELFF.

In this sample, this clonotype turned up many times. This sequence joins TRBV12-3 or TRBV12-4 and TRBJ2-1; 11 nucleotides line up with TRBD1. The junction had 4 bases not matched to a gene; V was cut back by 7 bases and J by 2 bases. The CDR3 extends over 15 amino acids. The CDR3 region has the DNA TGTGCCAGCATCAAGGGACAGGGGGCCTACAATGAGCAGTTCTTC. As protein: CASIKGQGAYNEQFF.

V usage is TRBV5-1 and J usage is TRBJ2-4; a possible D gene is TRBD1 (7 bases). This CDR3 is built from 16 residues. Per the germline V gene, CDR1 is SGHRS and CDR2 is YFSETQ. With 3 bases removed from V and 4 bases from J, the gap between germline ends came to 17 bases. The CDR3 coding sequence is TGCGCCAGCAGCTGGCAGGGGGGAACCCAAAAAAACATTCAGTACTTC. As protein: CASSWQGGTQKNIQYF.

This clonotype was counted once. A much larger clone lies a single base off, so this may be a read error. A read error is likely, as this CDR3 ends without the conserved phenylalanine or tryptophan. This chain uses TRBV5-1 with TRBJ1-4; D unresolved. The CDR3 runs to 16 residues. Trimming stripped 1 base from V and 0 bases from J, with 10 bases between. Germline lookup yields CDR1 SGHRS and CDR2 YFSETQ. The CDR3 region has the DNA TGCGCCAGCAGCTTGTCTCAGATTGCAACTAATGAAAAACTGTTTCTT. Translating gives CASSLSQIATNEKLFL.

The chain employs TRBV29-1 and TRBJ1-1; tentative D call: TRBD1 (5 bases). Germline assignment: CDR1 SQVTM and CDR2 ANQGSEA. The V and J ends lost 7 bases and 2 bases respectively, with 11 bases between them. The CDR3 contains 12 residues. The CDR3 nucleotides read TGCAGCGCCGGGGCCATTAACACTGAAGCTTTCTTT. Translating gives CSAGAINTEAFF.

Written as DNA, the CDR3 is TGTGCCTGGAGAGCAGAGACAGGGCGTAGCAATCAGCCCCAGCATTTT. Translating gives CAWRAETGRSNQPQHF. This chain connects TRBV30 to TRBJ1-5; 7 bases are shared with TRBD1. V trimming: 3 bases; J trimming: 0 bases; junction bases outside the gene matches: 8. The CDR3 length is 16 residues. The V gene's germline CDR1 is GTSNPN and CDR2 SVGIG (reference sequence).

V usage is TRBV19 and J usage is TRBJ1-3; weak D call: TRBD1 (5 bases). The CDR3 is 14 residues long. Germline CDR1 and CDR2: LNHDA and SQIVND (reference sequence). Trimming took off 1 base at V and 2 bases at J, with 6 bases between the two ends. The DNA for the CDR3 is TGTGCCAGTAGTATAGGACAGACTGGAAACACCATATATTTT. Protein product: CASSIGQTGNTIYF.

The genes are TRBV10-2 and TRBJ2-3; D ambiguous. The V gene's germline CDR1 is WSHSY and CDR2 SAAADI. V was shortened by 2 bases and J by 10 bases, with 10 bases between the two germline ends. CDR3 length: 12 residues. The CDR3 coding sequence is TGCGCCAGCAGTGAGCATCCCACCCCGCAGTATTTT. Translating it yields CASSEHPTPQYF.

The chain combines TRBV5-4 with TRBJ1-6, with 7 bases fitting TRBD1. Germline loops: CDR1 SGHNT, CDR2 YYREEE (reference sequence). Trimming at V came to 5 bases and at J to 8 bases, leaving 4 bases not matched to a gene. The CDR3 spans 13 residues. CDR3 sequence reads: CASRATGDSPLHF. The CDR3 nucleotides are TGTGCCAGCAGAGCCACAGGGGATTCACCCCTCCACTTT.

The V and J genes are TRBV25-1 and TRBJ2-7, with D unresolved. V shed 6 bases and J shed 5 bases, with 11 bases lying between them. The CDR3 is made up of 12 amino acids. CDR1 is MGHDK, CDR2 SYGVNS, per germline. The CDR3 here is CASRGMANEQYF. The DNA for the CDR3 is TGTGCCAGCAGGGGCATGGCTAACGAGCAGTACTTC.

CDR3 loop: CATGSPNTEAFF. The CDR3 region has the DNA TGTGCCACCGGGTCTCCGAACACTGAAGCTTTCTTT. The chain uses TRBV15 and TRBJ1-1; D is unclear. This CDR3 contains 12 residues. Germline CDR1 is LNHNV and CDR2 is YYDKDF (reference sequence). The V gene lost 8 bases and the J gene lost 1 base, with 8 bases spanning the gap.

The CDR3 loop is CASSPLDTGPGNTIYF. The CDR3 DNA sequence: TGTGCCAGCTCACCACTCGACACGGGGCCGGGAAACACCATATATTTT. The chain is built from TRBV9 and TRBJ1-3; D is perhaps TRBD1 (5 bases). There are 16 residues in the CDR3. Germline assignment: CDR1 SGDLS and CDR2 YYNGEE. Trimming pared 7 bases from V and 4 bases from J, leaving 21 bases between.

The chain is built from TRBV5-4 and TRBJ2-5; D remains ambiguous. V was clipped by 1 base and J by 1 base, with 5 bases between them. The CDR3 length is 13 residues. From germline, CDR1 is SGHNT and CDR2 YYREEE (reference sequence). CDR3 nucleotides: TGTGCCAGCAGCTTGAACTTCCAAGAGACCCAGTACTTC. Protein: CASSLNFQETQYF.

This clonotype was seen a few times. As DNA, the CDR3 is TGTGCCAGCAGTTACTTCGGGGGGGGAGCTCAGTATGGCTACACCTTC. The encoded protein is CASSYFGGGAQYGYTF. V gene TRBV6-5 combines with J gene TRBJ1-2; D possibly corresponds to TRBD1 (5 bases). The germline V and J ends were trimmed by 1 base and 5 bases, with 17 bases remaining between them. The CDR3 spans 16 residues. The germline CDR1 and CDR2 sequences are MNHEY and SVGAGI.

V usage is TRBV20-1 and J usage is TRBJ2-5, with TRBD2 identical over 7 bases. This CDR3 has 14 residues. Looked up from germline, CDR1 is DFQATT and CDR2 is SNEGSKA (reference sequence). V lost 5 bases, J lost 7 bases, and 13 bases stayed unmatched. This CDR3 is CSAASGAYLGTQYF. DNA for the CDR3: TGCAGTGCTGCGAGCGGGGCCTACTTGGGGACCCAGTACTTC.

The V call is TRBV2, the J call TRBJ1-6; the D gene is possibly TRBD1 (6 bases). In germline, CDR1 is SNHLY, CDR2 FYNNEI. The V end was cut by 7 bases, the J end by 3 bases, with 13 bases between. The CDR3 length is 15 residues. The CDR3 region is CASTTMTGYNSPLHF. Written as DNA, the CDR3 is TGTGCCAGCACTACGATGACAGGCTATAATTCACCCCTCCACTTT.

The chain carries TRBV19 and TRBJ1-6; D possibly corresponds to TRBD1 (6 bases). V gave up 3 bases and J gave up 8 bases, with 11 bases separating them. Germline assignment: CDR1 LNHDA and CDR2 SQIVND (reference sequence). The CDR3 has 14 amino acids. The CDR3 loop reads CASSMGGRYSPLHF. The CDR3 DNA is TGTGCCAGTAGTATGGGGGGGCGTTATTCACCCCTCCACTTT.

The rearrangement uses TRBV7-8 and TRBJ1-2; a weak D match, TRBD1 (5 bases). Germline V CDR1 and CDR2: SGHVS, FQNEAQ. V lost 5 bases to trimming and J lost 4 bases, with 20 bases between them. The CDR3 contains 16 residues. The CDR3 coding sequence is TGTGCCAGCAGCCTAGGAATGGAAGGGGAGGGCTATGGCTACACCTTC. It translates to CASSLGMEGEGYGYTF.

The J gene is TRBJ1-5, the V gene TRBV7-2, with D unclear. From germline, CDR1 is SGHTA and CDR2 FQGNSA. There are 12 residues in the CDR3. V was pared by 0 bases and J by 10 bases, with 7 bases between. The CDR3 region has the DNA TGTGCCAGCAGCTTAGCAAAGCCTCCCCAGCATTTT. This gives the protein CASSLAKPPQHF. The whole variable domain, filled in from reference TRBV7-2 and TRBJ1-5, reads GAGVSQSPSNKVTEKGKDVELRCDPISGHTALYWYRQSLGQGLEFLIYFQGNSAPDKSGLPSDRFSAERTGGSVSTLTIQRTQQEDSAVYLCASSLAKPPQHFGDGTRLSIL.

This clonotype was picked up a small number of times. Here the CDR3 DNA reads TGCGCCAGCAGTATCGACAGGGGATCCGAGCAGTACTTC. It specifies CASSIDRGSEQYF. V gene TRBV10-1 combines with J gene TRBJ2-7, with 8 positions matching TRBD1. CDR3 length equals 13 residues. Germline CDR1 is WNHNN and CDR2 is SYGVQD (reference sequence). The junction had 6 bases not matched to a gene; V was cut back by 5 bases and J by 6 bases.

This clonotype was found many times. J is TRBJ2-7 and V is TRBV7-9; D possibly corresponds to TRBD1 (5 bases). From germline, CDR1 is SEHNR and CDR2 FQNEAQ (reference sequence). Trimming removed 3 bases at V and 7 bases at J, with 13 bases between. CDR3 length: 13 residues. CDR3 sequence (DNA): TGTGCCAGCAGCTTTCAGGGAATTGGAGAGCAGTACTTC. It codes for CASSFQGIGEQYF.

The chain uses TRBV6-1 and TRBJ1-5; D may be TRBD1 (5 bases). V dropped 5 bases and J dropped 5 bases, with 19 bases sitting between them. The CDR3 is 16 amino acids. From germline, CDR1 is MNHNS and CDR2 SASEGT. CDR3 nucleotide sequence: TGTGCCAGCAGTCCTCAACAGGTCCTAAGGTATCAGCCCCAGCATTTT. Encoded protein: CASSPQQVLRYQPQHF.

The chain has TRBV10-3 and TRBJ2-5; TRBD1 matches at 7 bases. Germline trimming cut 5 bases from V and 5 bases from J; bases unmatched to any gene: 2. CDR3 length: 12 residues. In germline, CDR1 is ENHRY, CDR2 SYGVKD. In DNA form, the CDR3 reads TGTGCCATCAGTCAGGGGGATGAGACCCAGTACTTC. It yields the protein CAISQGDETQYF.

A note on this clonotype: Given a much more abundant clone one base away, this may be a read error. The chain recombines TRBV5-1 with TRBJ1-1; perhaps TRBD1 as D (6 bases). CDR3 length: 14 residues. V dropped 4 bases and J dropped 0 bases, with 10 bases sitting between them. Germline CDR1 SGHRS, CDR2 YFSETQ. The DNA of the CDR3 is TGCGCCAGCAGCGGCAGGGGATTGAACACTGAAGCTTTCTTT. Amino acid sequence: CASSGRGLNTEAFF.

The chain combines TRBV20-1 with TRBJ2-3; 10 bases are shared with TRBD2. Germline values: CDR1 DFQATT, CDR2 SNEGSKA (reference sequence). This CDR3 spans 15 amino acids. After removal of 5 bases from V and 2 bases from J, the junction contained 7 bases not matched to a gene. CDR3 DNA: TGCAGTGCTGCCCAAGCGGGGGGGAACACAGATACGCAGTATTTT. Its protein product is CSAAQAGGNTDTQYF.

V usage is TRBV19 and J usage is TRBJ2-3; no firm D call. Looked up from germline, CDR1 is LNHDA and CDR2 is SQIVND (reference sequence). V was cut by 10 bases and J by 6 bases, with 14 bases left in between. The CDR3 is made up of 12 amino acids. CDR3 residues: CATRLVGDTQYF. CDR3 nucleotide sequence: TGTGCCACCAGATTAGTAGGGGATACGCAGTATTTT.

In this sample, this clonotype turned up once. CDR3 sequence: CASSRDVLGQETYEQYF. The CDR3 coding sequence is TGCGCCAGCAGCCGAGACGTTTTAGGGCAGGAGACCTACGAGCAGTACTTC. The rearrangement links TRBV4-1 to TRBJ2-7; D is unresolved. The CDR3 contains 17 residues. Trimming stripped 4 bases from V and 2 bases from J, with 21 bases between. The germline gives CDR1 MGHRA, CDR2 YSYEKL.

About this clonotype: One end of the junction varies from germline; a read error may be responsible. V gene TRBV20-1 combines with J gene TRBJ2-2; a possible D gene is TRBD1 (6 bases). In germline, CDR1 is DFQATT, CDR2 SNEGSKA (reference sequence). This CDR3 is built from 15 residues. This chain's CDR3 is CSASHGQKNTGELLF. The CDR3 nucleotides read TGCAGTGCCAGTCACGGACAGAAGAACACCGGGGAGCTGCTTTTT.